One sample yielded the 23 T cell receptor beta chains listed below, sequenced in a study of cytomegalovirus exposure and HLA in healthy donors. Amplification used 60 Vbeta primers and 13 Jbeta primers. Only in-frame clones appear in the TCRdb table, and some are missing; sequencing was by immunoSEQ multiplex PCR. The table records 70,000 to 100,000 clones, 70% to 80% of them present only once. Sequencing used PBMCs. The origin of the receptors is a woman between 45 and 65 years old in good health and CMV-seropositive.

The rearrangement links TRBV6-1 to TRBJ1-5; 9 bases are shared with TRBD1. The germline V gene encodes CDR1 MNHNS and CDR2 SASEGT. The CDR3 is 15 residues long. The V segment lost 5 bases and the J segment 5 bases; nucleotides outside the gene matches: 7. CDR3: CASSTTGGLDQPQHF. The CDR3 nucleotides are TGTGCCAGCAGTACAACAGGGGGCCTTGATCAGCCCCAGCATTTT.

The chain links TRBV7-3 to TRBJ2-6; 9 bases are a match to TRBD1. The CDR3 is made up of 16 amino acids. Trimming took 5 bases from V and 0 from J; bases not matched to a gene: 2. CDR1 is SGHTA and CDR2 is FQGTGA in the germline V gene. DNA of the CDR3: TGTGCCAGCAGCGTGACAGGGGGCTCTGGGGCCAACGTCCTGACTTTC. This encodes CASSVTGGSGANVLTF.

The table lists this clone with a count of one. The chain employs TRBV5-1 and TRBJ2-3; 13 bases are shared with TRBD2. V trimming: 4 bases; J trimming: 5 bases; junction bases outside the gene matches: 13. This CDR3 is built from 18 residues. In germline, CDR1 is SGHRS, CDR2 YFSETQ. CDR3: CASSKLAGGLFLGDTQYF. For the CDR3, the DNA is TGCGCCAGCAGCAAACTAGCGGGAGGGCTCTTCCTTGGAGATACGCAGTATTTT.

This clone was counted between two and nine times. This chain uses TRBV7-3 with TRBJ2-1, with 7 bases fitting TRBD2. The CDR3 sequence is 15 residues long. V lost 5 bases and J lost 5; bases outside the gene matches: 9. CDR1 and CDR2 (germline): SGHTA, FQGTGA. The CDR3 loop is CASSEGLGMNNEQFF. The CDR3 DNA follows: TGTGCCAGCAGCGAAGGACTAGGGATGAACAATGAGCAGTTCTTC.

DNA for the CDR3: TGTGCCAGCAGTTTATGGGCAGGGGGCGGCTATGGCTACACCTTC. It encodes CASSLWAGGGYGYTF. The chain couples TRBV27 to TRBJ1-2; the match to TRBD1 covers 8 bases. CDR1 is MNHEY and CDR2 is SMNVEV in the germline V gene (reference sequence). With V trimmed by 1 base and J by 4 bases, 5 bases remained unmatched. The CDR3 has 15 residues.

The rearrangement joins TRBV5-1 to TRBJ2-3, with D hard to call. Deletions cut 0 bases from V and 3 bases from J, with 14 bases between. CDR1 and CDR2 (germline): SGHRS, YFSETQ. The CDR3 covers 16 residues. Here the CDR3 reads CASSLGPGKQTDTQYF. The CDR3 DNA sequence: TGCGCCAGCAGCTTGGGGCCAGGAAAACAGACAGATACGCAGTATTTT.

As DNA, the CDR3 is TGTGCCACCAGCAGAGAGCTCTGGGACAGGGAAGGCTACACCTTC. It translates to CATSRELWDREGYTF. The V gene is TRBV15, the J gene TRBJ1-2, with 9 bases identical to TRBD1. V was clipped by 0 bases and J by 8 bases; unmatched bases: 7. This CDR3 is 15 amino acids long. The germline V gene has CDR1 LNHNV and CDR2 YYDKDF (reference sequence).

CDR3 nucleotides: TGTGCTAGTGGTTTGGTACTAGGGGGGGCGAATTATGGCTACACCTTC. Its translation is CASGLVLGGANYGYTF. J is TRBJ1-2 and V is TRBV12-5; TRBD1 might be the D (6 bases). This CDR3 comprises 16 residues. Trimming cost V 0 bases and J 5 bases, with 16 bases left between them. Germline lookup yields CDR1 LGHNT and CDR2 FRNRAP.

The chain carries TRBV5-1 and TRBJ1-4; D not certain. The germline V and J ends were trimmed by 0 bases and 0 bases, with 6 bases remaining between them. This CDR3 is 15 amino acids long. CDR1 is SGHRS, CDR2 YFSETQ, per germline. The CDR3, as DNA: TGCGCCAGCAGCTTGGGGCCTGCAACTAATGAAAAACTGTTTTTT. Protein: CASSLGPATNEKLFF.

The chain is built from TRBV30 and TRBJ2-6, with D perhaps matching TRBD1 (6 bases). The length of the CDR3 is 16 residues. The germline V and J ends were trimmed by 4 bases and 4 bases, with 17 bases remaining between them. Germline V lookup: CDR1 GTSNPN, CDR2 SVGIG (reference sequence). The CDR3, as DNA: TGTGCCTGGAACCTTATACAGGGTAACGGGGCCAACGTCCTGACTTTC. Translation gives CAWNLIQGNGANVLTF. The entire variable domain, with the rest obtained from reference TRBV30 and TRBJ2-6, is as follows: SQTIHQWPATLVQPVGSPLSLECTVEGTSNPNLYWYRQAAGRGLQLLFYSVGIGQISSEVPQNLSASRPQDRQFILSSKKLLLSDSGFYLCAWNLIQGNGANVLTFGAGSRLTVL.

This clone was seen more than once but under ten times. This chain uses TRBV18 with TRBJ1-1, with a possible D match to TRBD1 (5 bases). CDR1 KGHSH and CDR2 LQKENI come from the germline V gene. Deletions cut 3 bases from V and 4 bases from J, with 12 bases between. There are 14 residues in the CDR3. CDR3 sequence: CASSPLQTVTEAFF. In nucleotides, the CDR3 is TGTGCCAGCTCACCTCTCCAGACAGTCACTGAAGCTTTCTTT.

This chain uses TRBV5-1 with TRBJ2-2, with TRBD1 identical over 9 bases. With V trimmed by 4 bases and J by 2 bases, 12 bases remained unmatched. The germline CDR1 and CDR2 sequences are SGHRS and YFSETQ. CDR3 length: 18 amino acids. In DNA form, the CDR3 reads TGCGCCAGCAGCCCCTTACAGGGGGCACTTTCCAACACCGGGGAGCTGTTTTTT. Its protein is CASSPLQGALSNTGELFF.

The rearrangement uses TRBV5-4 and TRBJ2-7; 9 bases match TRBD1. Unmatched junction bases numbered 3, after V lost 0 bases and J lost 5 bases. The CDR3 extends over 14 amino acids. From germline, CDR1 is SGHNT and CDR2 YYREEE (reference sequence). The CDR3 coding sequence is TGTGCCAGCAGCTTGGGGGACAGGGTTCACGAGCAGTACTTC. This codes for CASSLGDRVHEQYF.

The chain joins TRBV5-1 to TRBJ2-2; 8 nucleotides agree with TRBD2. The V gene end was trimmed by 6 bases and the J gene end by 5 bases; junction bases not matched to a gene: 12. CDR3 size: 16 residues. From germline, CDR1 is SGHRS and CDR2 YFSETQ. CDR3 residues: CASTIGGAFLTGELFF. CDR3 DNA sequence: TGCGCCAGCACCATCGGGGGGGCTTTTCTGACCGGGGAGCTGTTTTTT.

The CDR3 coding sequence is TGTGCCAGCAGTAGCAGCGGGGGACCCCTCGGGGAGCTGTTTTTT. Its protein product is CASSSSGGPLGELFF. This chain joins TRBV9 and TRBJ2-2; 8 bases agree with TRBD2. The CDR3 has 15 residues. CDR1 is SGDLS, CDR2 YYNGEE, per germline. V was clipped by 5 bases and J by 7 bases; unmatched bases: 10. Complete variable domain (other parts from reference TRBV9 and TRBJ2-2): DSGVTQTPKHLITATGQRVTLRCSPRSGDLSVYWYQQSLDQGLQFLIQYYNGEERAKGNILERFSAQQFPDLHSELNLSSLELGDSALYFCASSSSGGPLGELFFGEGSRLTVL.

The gene calls are TRBV6-5 and TRBJ1-5; 7 nucleotides match TRBD1. Trimming cost V 5 bases and J 5 bases; bases outside gene matches: 3. CDR3 length equals 13 residues. Germline V gene data show CDR1 as MNHEY and CDR2 as SVGAGI. CDR3 sequence reads: CASSRQGHQPQHF. The CDR3 nucleotides are TGTGCCAGCAGTCGACAGGGTCATCAGCCCCAGCATTTT.

The gene calls are TRBV27 and TRBJ2-1; 8 bases agree with TRBD2. The CDR3 contains 15 residues. With V trimmed by 6 bases and J by 8 bases, 12 bases remained unmatched. CDR1 is MNHEY and CDR2 is SMNVEV in the germline V gene (reference sequence). The CDR3 DNA sequence: TGTGCCAGCAGAACCGCGGGGACTAGTCTCTATGAGCAGTTCTTC. As protein: CASRTAGTSLYEQFF.

The chain joins TRBV5-4 to TRBJ1-2; TRBD1 might be the D (5 bases). Trimming removed 4 bases from V and 3 bases from J, with 7 bases in between. Germline V lookup: CDR1 SGHNT, CDR2 YYREEE (reference sequence). The length of the CDR3 is 12 residues. The CDR3 protein is CASSPGDYGYTF. The CDR3, as DNA: TGTGCCAGCAGCCCGGGGGACTATGGCTACACCTTC.

The chain recombines TRBV7-3 with TRBJ1-2, with 7 positions matching TRBD1. The CDR3 has 15 residues. The germline V gene encodes CDR1 SGHTA and CDR2 FQGTGA. V shed 5 bases, J shed 4 bases, and the junction held 10 bases outside the gene matches. The CDR3 DNA reads as TGTGCCAGCAGCATAGACAGGGCCGGTTCCTATGGCTACACCTTC. This gives the protein CASSIDRAGSYGYTF.

This rearrangement joins TRBV7-3 to TRBJ2-7; 9 nucleotides match TRBD1. Per the germline V gene, CDR1 is SGHTA and CDR2 is FQGTGA. V lost 5 bases, J lost 5 bases, and 13 bases stayed unmatched. This CDR3 is 16 amino acids long. CDR3 loop: CASSLQGTGQLNEQYF. The CDR3 DNA sequence: TGTGCCAGCAGCCTACAAGGGACAGGGCAATTAAACGAGCAGTACTTC.

The rearrangement links TRBV7-9 to TRBJ2-1, with 8 bases fitting TRBD2. The CDR3 runs to 17 residues. In germline, CDR1 is SEHNR, CDR2 FQNEAQ (reference sequence). V was clipped by 5 bases and J by 7 bases; unmatched bases: 16. DNA for the CDR3: TGTGCCAGCAGCCCCACCCTCACGGGAGGGCCGATGAATGAGCAGTTCTTC. Translating it yields CASSPTLTGGPMNEQFF.

The chain employs TRBV7-9 and TRBJ1-4, with TRBD1 identical over 8 bases. With V trimmed by 5 bases and J by 0 bases, 14 bases remained unmatched. The germline V gene has CDR1 SEHNR and CDR2 FQNEAQ (reference sequence). The CDR3 extends over 19 amino acids. CDR3 sequence: CASSTPDRGKTATNEKLFF. In DNA form, the CDR3 reads TGTGCCAGCAGCACACCCGACAGGGGCAAAACTGCAACTAATGAAAAACTGTTTTTT.

This clone was picked up a small number of times. CDR3 in amino acids: CASRGLAGNSYEQYV. The CDR3 DNA is TGTGCCAGCAGAGGACTAGCGGGTAACTCCTACGAGCAGTACGTC. The genes are TRBV6-1 and TRBJ2-7; 11 bases fit TRBD2. Germline V CDR1 and CDR2: MNHNS, SASEGT. V trimming: 6 bases; J trimming: 0 bases; junction bases outside the gene matches: 4. The CDR3 is 15 residues long.